The subject of this entry is one T cell receptor (beta chain). There are a few counts of this clonotype. This receptor's antigen is unknown. Base qualities were left out, and no much larger clone turns up one base away. This sample stems from a study of CD8 T cells in ankylosing spondylitis (dated by TCRdb to the late 2010s). In terms of the full investigation: To find TCR variants linked to disease, the study profiled T cell receptor beta repertoires in ankylosing spondylitis patients and healthy donors. In total, the full study cohort was made up of 108 healthy donors and more than 20 ankylosing spondylitis patients. Samples of peripheral blood were taken, and for ankylosing spondylitis patients, synovial fluid was collected as well. The paper as a whole reports these results and caveats: A TCR beta motif of several highly homologous amino acid variants appeared characteristic of blood from ankylosing spondylitis patients. The disease-linked clones were reported as significantly enriched in matched synovial fluid samples from ankylosing spondylitis patients. Some motif variants had previously been reported in the synovial fluid and blood of reactive arthritis patients, which suggests shared mechanisms of disease initiation. The disease-linked clones had a CD8+ phenotype and were found at relatively low frequencies in peripheral blood.

This sample was sequenced with an Illumina HiSeq 2500. TCR beta libraries were prepared by quantitative 5'-RACE with molecular barcodes. As for how the authors treated the data: Disease-linked TCR variants were identified with a new computational method built on a probabilistic model of VDJ rearrangement. TCRdb reran the public reads through fastp at Q25 and MiXCR, keeping productive beta chains. Rows are combined by CDR3 protein, so each entry shows the most common genes and DNA. What appears here as the V and J calls and clone size reflects TCRdb's work, not the paper's. Within this sample are 470,000 or so distinct CDR3 sequences, with about 25% of them counted one time only. The ten largest clones add up to roughly 0.9% of the sample. The CDR3 runs 16 amino acids, cysteine and phenylalanine included. Only CDR3 DNA remains: 48 bases, in frame from the first base. Based on the germline V gene, the CDR1 and CDR2 sequences are SQVTM and ANQGSEA. For this chain, trimming is 3 bases at the V end and 0 bases at the J end, and the number of junction bases without a gene match is 6.

The specimen was blood, either unsorted or a sorted T cell fraction (not recorded which). This sequence originates from a male donor with ankylosing spondylitis. The rearrangement joined TRBV29-1 to TRBJ1-4, with 8 central nucleotides matching TRBD1. The DNA sequence is given as TGCAGCGTTGAGACAGGGGATTACGCAACTAATGAAAAACTGTTTTTT. The translation is CSVETGDYATNEKLFF.